The entry below gives a single TCR beta chain sequence along with its context. The antigen is not known. PCR used 60 Vbeta primers and 13 Jbeta primers. The protocol was immunoSEQ multiplex PCR, while the TCRdb copy is restricted to in-frame clones and leaves out a portion. The sample shows about 160,000 clones, approximately 81% of them seen only once. CDR3 length: 14 residues. The V and J ends lost 10 bases and 1 base respectively, with 14 bases between them. Germline lookup yields CDR1 MNHNS and CDR2 SASEGT. The sample belongs to a study of cytomegalovirus exposure and HLA in healthy donors. Study-level results: Certain indistinguishable V segments, among them TRBV6-2 and TRBV6-3, were excluded. Later analysis demonstrated an association between a missense DCLRE1C variant and TCR beta V- and J-gene trimming.

The clonotype originates from a man aged 18 to 30 in good health and CMV-seropositive. This chain connects TRBV6-1 to TRBJ1-5; D might be TRBD1 (5 bases). The sequenced material came from PBMCs. In DNA, the CDR3 is TGTGCCACCCGGGGGGGAATAAGCAATCAGCCCCAGCATTTT. Amino acids: CATRGGISNQPQHF.